This T cell receptor beta chain was recorded in a study of blood T cells in healthy people across ages. Study-wide points: Comparison with aged donors showed that long-lived donors had more naive CD4+ cells and higher diversity.

The CDR3 is made up of 18 amino acids. Unmatched junction bases numbered 12, after V lost 0 bases and J lost 4 bases. Germline V CDR1 and CDR2: SGHAT, FQNNGV. This clonotype came up once. Its specificity is not known. Primed by a sample-barcoded 5' primer and a J-beta primer mix, a second PCR proceeded for about 7 to 11 cycles. TCRdb ran MiXCR on the 5' RACE reads and lists one entry per CDR3 protein. The sample contains over a million distinct CDR3 sequences, approximately 59% of which appear only once. Sample: blood. This clonotype was obtained from a man between 18 and 29 years old in good health. The rearrangement joins TRBV11-2 to TRBJ1-1; 9 bases align to TRBD1. Written as DNA, the CDR3 is TGTGCCAGCAGCTTAGATGGCCTCCGGGACAGGGCCTTCACTGAAGCTTTCTTT. It encodes CASSLDGLRDRAFTEAFF.